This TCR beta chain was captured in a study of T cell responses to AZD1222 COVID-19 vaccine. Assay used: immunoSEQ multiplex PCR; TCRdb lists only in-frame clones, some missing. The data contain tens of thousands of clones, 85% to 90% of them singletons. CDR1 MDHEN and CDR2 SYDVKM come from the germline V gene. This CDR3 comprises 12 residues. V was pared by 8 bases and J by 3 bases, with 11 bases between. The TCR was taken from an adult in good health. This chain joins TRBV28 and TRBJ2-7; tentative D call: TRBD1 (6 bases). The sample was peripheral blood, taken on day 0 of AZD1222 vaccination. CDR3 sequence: CASHSDSYEQYF. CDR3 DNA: TGTGCCAGCCATTCGGACAGCTACGAGCAGTACTTC. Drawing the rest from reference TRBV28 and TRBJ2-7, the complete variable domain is DVKVTQSSRYLVKRTGEKVFLECVQDMDHENMFWYRQDPGLGLRLIYFSYDVKMKEKGDIPEGYSVSREKKERFSLILESASTNQTSMYLCASHSDSYEQYFGPGTRLTVT.